This T cell receptor beta chain stems from a study of blood T cells in healthy people across ages. Findings and caveats of the study: The study found more naive CD4+ cells and higher diversity in long-lived than aged donors.

A second PCR, run for roughly 7 to 11 cycles, used a sample-barcoded 5' primer plus a J-beta primer mix. MiXCR, applied by TCRdb to the 5' RACE reads, yields one record per CDR3 protein. The table has approximately 1.5 million distinct CDR3 sequences, 42% seen once; the top ten hold under 5%. This clonotype was observed at least ten times. The antigen is unknown. The receptor was isolated from a woman between 18 and 30 years old in good health. Input material: blood.

CDR3 DNA sequence: TGTGCCAGCAGTTTTAGTGGGGCCTACAATCAGCCCCAGCATTTT. Protein sequence: CASSFSGAYNQPQHF. The J gene is TRBJ1-5, the V gene TRBV27; TRBD1 might be the D (5 bases). This CDR3 region has 15 residues. The germline V gene has CDR1 MNHEY and CDR2 SMNVEV (reference sequence). The V and J ends lost 3 bases and 3 bases respectively, with 12 bases between them.